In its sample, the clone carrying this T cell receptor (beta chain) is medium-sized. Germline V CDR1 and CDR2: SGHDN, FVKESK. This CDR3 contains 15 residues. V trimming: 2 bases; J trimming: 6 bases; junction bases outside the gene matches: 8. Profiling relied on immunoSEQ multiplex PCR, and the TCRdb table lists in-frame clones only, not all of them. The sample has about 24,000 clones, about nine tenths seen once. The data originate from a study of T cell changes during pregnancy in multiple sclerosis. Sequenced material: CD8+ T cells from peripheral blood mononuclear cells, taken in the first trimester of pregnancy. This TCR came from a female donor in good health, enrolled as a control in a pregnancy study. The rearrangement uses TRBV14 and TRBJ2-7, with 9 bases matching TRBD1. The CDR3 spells CASSQSRDRVSEQYF. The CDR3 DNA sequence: TGTGCCAGCAGCCAATCCCGGGACAGGGTGTCCGAGCAGTACTTC.